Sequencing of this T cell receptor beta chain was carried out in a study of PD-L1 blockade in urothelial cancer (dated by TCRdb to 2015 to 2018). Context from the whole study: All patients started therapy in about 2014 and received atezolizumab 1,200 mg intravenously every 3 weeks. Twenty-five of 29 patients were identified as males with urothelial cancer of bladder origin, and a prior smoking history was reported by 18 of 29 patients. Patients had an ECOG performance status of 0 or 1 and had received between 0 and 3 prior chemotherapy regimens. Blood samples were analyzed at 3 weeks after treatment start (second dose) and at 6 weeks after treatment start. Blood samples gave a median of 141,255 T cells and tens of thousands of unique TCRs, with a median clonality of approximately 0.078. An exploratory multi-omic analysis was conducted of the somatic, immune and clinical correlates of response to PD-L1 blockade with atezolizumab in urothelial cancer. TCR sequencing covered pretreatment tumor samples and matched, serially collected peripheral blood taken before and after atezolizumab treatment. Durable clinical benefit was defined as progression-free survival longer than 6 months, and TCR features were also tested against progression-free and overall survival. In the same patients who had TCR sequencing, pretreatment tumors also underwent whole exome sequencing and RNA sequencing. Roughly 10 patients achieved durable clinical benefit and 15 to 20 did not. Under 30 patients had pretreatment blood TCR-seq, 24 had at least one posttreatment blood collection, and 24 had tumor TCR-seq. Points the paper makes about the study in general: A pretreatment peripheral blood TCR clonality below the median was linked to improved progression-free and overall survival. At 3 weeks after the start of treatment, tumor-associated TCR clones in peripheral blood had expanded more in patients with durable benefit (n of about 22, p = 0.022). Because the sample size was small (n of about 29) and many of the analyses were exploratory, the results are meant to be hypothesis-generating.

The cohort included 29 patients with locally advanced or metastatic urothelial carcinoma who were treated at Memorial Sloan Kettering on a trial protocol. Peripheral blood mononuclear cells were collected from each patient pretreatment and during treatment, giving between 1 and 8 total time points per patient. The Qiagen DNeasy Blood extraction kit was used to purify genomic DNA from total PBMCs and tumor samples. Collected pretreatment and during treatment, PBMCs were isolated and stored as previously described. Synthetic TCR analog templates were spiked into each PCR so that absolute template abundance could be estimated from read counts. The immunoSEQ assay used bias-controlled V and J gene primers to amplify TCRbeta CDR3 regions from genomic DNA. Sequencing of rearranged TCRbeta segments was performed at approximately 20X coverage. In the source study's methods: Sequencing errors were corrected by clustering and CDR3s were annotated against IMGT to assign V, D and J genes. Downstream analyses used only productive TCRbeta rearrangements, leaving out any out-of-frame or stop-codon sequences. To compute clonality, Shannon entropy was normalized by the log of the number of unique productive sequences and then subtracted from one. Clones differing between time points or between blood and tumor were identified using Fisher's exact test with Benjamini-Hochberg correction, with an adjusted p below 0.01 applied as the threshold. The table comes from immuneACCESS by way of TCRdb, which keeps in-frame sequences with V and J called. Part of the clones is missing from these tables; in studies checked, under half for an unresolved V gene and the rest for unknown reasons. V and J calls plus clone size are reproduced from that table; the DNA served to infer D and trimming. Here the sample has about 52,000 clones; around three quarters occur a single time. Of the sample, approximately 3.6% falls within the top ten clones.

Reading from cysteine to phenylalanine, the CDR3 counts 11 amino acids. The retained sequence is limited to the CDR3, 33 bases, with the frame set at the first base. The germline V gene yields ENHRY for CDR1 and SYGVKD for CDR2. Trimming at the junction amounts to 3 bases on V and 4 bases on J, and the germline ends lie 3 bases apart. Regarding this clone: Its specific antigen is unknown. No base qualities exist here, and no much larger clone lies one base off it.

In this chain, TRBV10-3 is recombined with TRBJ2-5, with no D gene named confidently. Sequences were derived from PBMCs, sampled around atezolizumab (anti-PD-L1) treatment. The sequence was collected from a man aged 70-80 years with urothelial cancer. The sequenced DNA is TGTGCCATCAGTGACGGAGAGACCCAGTACTTC. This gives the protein CAISDGETQYF.